This T cell receptor (beta chain) was identified in a study of blood T cells in healthy people across ages. Notes on the study in general: Observed TCR beta diversity per million T cells went down as age went up. This fall followed a roughly linear course with age.

This CDR3 comprises 16 residues. Trimming took 7 bases from V and 8 from J, leaving 24 bases between them. Germline values: CDR1 MNHNS, CDR2 SASEGT. This clonotype was seen only once. The antigen remains unidentified. PCR was performed a second time for roughly 7 to 11 cycles using a sample-barcoded 5' primer and a J-beta primer mix. TCRdb reprocessed the 5' RACE reads with MiXCR, giving one entry per CDR3 protein. The table shows some 1.4 million distinct CDR3 sequences, with roughly 45% occurring only once. The chain joins TRBV6-1 to TRBJ2-1; D possibly corresponds to TRBD1 (6 bases). The material sequenced was blood. This receptor was identified in a woman aged 18-35 years in good health. CDR3 in amino acids: CASTKTTQGRKDEQFF. The DNA of the CDR3 is TGTGCCAGCACTAAAACTACACAGGGCCGGAAGGATGAGCAGTTCTTC.